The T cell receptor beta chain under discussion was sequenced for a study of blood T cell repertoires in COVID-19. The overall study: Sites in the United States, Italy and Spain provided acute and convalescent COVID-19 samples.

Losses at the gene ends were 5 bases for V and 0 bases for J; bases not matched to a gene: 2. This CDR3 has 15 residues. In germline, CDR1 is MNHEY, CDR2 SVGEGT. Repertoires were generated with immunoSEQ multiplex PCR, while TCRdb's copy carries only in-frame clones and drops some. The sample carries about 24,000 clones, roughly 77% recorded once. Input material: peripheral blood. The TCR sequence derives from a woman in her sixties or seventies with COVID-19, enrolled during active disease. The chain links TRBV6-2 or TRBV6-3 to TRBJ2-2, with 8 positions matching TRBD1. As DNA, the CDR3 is TGTGCCAGCAGTAACAGGGGGGCGAACACCGGGGAGCTGTTTTTT. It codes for CASSNRGANTGELFF.